The rows below give T cell receptor beta chains drawn from one sample of a study of blood T cells in healthy people across ages. TCRdb fed the 5' RACE reads into MiXCR, producing one record per CDR3 protein. The table shows some 370,000 distinct CDR3 sequences, with roughly half occurring only once. Sequenced material: blood. The receptors originated from a man aged 55 to 70 in good health. CDR3s include the opening cysteine and the closing phenylalanine or tryptophan. D genes are given only for firm matches. The size of a clone is reported for some rows only, either as once, few or many, or as a class for expanded clones.

cdr3_aa	cdr3_nt	v_call	d_call	clone_size	j_call
CASSFHVGTPNEQFF	TGCGCCAGCAGCTTCCACGTAGGGACTCCCAATGAGCAGTTCTTC	TRBV4-3	.	.	TRBJ2-1
CASSTQWTSGVTDTQYF	TGTGCCAGCAGCACCCAGTGGACTAGCGGTGTTACAGATACGCAGTATTTT	TRBV9	TRBD2	.	TRBJ2-3
CASRADSGPYFKEQFF	TGTGCCAGCAGGGCTGATTCCGGACCATACTTTAAGGAGCAGTTCTTC	TRBV7-9	.	once	TRBJ2-1
CASKGGSTDTQYF	TGTGCCAGCAAGGGAGGGAGCACAGATACGCAGTATTTT	TRBV7-9	TRBD2	.	TRBJ2-3
CASSEGAGPIGYTF	TGTGCCAGCAGTGAAGGGGCTGGCCCAATAGGCTACACCTTC	TRBV6-1	.	many	TRBJ1-2
CASSYSRRQGTDTQYF	TGTGCCAGCAGTTACTCGCGCCGGCAGGGCACAGATACGCAGTATTTT	TRBV6-5	.	.	TRBJ2-3
CASSGGGAVNYGYTF	TGTGCCAGCAGCGGCGGGGGGGCGGTAAACTATGGCTACACCTTC	TRBV7-2	.	few	TRBJ1-2
CASSLSGASYNEQFF	TGTGCCAGCAGCCTTTCCGGGGCCTCCTACAATGAGCAGTTCTTC	TRBV11-2	.	.	TRBJ2-1
CASSLTSGPIDTQYF	TGTGCCAGCAGCTTAACCTCCGGGCCGATAGATACGCAGTATTTT	TRBV7-2	.	.	TRBJ2-3
CSARDRNEQYF	TGCAGTGCTAGAGATCGGAATGAGCAGTACTTC	TRBV20-1	.	few	TRBJ2-5
CASSRTGYQETHNEQYF	TGTGCCAGCAGCCGGACAGGGTACCAAGAGACCCACAATGAGCAGTACTTC	TRBV6-1	TRBD1	.	TRBJ2-7
CASSVLTGYEQYF	TGCGCCAGCAGCGTCCTGACAGGCTACGAGCAGTACTTC	TRBV5-1	.	.	TRBJ2-7
CASSELGDNEQFF	TGTGCCAGCAGTGAATTGGGGGACAATGAGCAGTTCTTC	TRBV2	.	.	TRBJ2-1
CASSVDISYEQYF	TGCGCCAGCAGCGTGGACATCTCCTACGAGCAGTACTTC	TRBV5-1	.	few	TRBJ2-7
CASSDPSGGSYEQYF	TGTGCCAGCAGTGACCCTAGCGGGGGCTCCTACGAGCAGTACTTC	TRBV6-2/TRBV6-3	TRBD2	.	TRBJ2-7
CAISEGDSNYGYTF	TGTGCCATCAGTGAGGGAGACTCTAACTATGGCTACACCTTC	TRBV10-3	.	few	TRBJ1-2
CASRLTDTQYF	TGTGCCAGCAGATTGACCGATACGCAGTATTTT	TRBV6-5	.	.	TRBJ2-3
CASSPLGSGHNEQYF	TGTGCCAGCAGCCCTCTAGGTAGCGGACACAATGAGCAGTACTTC	TRBV14	.	.	TRBJ2-7
CASSSNNRDRERYEQYF	TGTGCCAGCAGTTCGAACAACCGGGACAGGGAAAGGTACGAGCAGTACTTC	TRBV6-2/TRBV6-3	TRBD1	.	TRBJ2-7
CSALDPSGSSYEQYF	TGCAGTGCCCTCGACCCTAGCGGGAGTTCCTACGAGCAGTACTTC	TRBV20-1	TRBD2	.	TRBJ2-7
CASSSMTEATSEAFF	TGTGCCAGCAGTTCCATGACCGAGGCTACTTCTGAAGCTTTCTTT	TRBV28	.	many	TRBJ1-1
CSARFPLAIQETQYF	TGCAGTGCTAGATTCCCACTAGCGATCCAAGAGACCCAGTACTTC	TRBV20-1	TRBD2	.	TRBJ2-5
CASSQGGLAANEQFF	TGCGCCAGCAGCCAGGGGGGACTAGCCGCCAATGAGCAGTTCTTC	TRBV4-3	TRBD2	.	TRBJ2-1
CASSQDVTGVVDTQYF	TGCGCCAGCAGCCAAGATGTAACAGGGGTAGTAGATACGCAGTATTTT	TRBV4-3	TRBD1	once	TRBJ2-3
CASSHLTSGTHNEQFF	TGTGCCAGCAGCCATCTGACTAGCGGGACCCACAATGAGCAGTTCTTC	TRBV14	TRBD2	.	TRBJ2-1
CASQGGANEKLFF	TGTGCCAGCCAAGGAGGGGCTAATGAAAAACTGTTTTTT	TRBV6-6	.	.	TRBJ1-4
CASRTTGATTEAFF	TGTGCCAGCAGAACGACAGGGGCCACCACTGAAGCTTTCTTT	TRBV6-4	TRBD1	.	TRBJ1-1
CATSIGGGVHEQYF	TGTGCCACCAGCATAGGTGGGGGGGTACACGAGCAGTACTTC	TRBV15	TRBD2	.	TRBJ2-7
CASSVDPGEGVKNIQYF	TGTGCCAGCAGCGTAGATCCAGGGGAAGGAGTCAAAAACATTCAGTACTTC	TRBV9	.	many	TRBJ2-4
CSATQGNYGYTF	TGCAGTGCTACACAGGGGAACTATGGCTACACCTTC	TRBV20-1	TRBD1	.	TRBJ1-2
CASSQDLASGANVLTF	TGCGCCAGCAGCCAAGACTTGGCGTCTGGGGCCAACGTCCTGACTTTC	TRBV4-3	.	.	TRBJ2-6